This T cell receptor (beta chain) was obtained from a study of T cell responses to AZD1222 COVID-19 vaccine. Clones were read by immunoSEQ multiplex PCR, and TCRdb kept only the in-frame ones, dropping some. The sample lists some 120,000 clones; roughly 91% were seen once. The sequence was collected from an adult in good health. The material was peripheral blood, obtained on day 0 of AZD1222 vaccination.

The CDR3 coding sequence is TGTGCCAGCAGCCCAAGGGACAGGGGTTTCAATGGCTACACCTTC. Protein: CASSPRDRGFNGYTF. The chain carries TRBV7-8 and TRBJ1-2, with 10 nucleotides matching TRBD1. The CDR3 extends over 15 amino acids. Germline lookup yields CDR1 SGHVS and CDR2 FQNEAQ. The ends lost 5 bases at V and 6 bases at J; junction bases unmatched: 9.